This paragraph reports one T cell receptor (beta chain). It has no known antigen specificity. Qualities for individual bases were not recorded, and no much larger clone is one base off. Interpreted using the paper, the treatment or condition label stands for: around 19 received Ad26.COV2.S at low or high dose, single or two shots; 5 received placebo; per-sample allocation not given. Repertoires of vaccine and placebo recipients were sequenced from samples taken on day 63 after the first injection. Cohort 1b enrolled about two dozen adults aged 18-55 years at a single site in Boston, USA, between 29 July and 7 August 2020. As a vaccine, Ad26.COV2.S was a replication-incompetent adenovirus type 26 vector that expressed a prefusion-stabilized SARS-CoV-2 spike protein derived from the original Wuhan strain. This record comes from a study of Ad26.COV2.S vaccination and SARS-CoV-2 variants (dated by TCRdb to about 2021). For the study in its entirety: Vaccine-arm donors were drawn from COV1001, a multicentre, randomized, double-blind, placebo-controlled phase I-IIa trial of Ad26.COV2.S in healthy adults. Ad26.COV2.S was given intramuscularly at 5x10^10 or 1x10^11 viral particles, as a single shot or as two shots 56 days apart. TCRbeta repertoire sequencing was used to assess the specificity and breadth of SARS-CoV-2-reactive T cell receptors after Ad26.COV2.S vaccination. The TCR-sequenced set comprised roughly 30 samples: some 20 Ad26.COV2.S vaccine recipients, 5 placebo recipients and 8 SARS-CoV-2 convalescent individuals. Participants in the trial were split at random into five groups of five each, receiving low-dose or high-dose Ad26.COV2.S once or twice, or else placebo on both occasions. Throughout the experiments and outcome assessment, investigators stayed blinded to trial group allocation. Results and caveats for the whole study, not just this receptor: After vaccination, spike-specific CD8+ and CD4+ T cell responses were reported to show substantial breadth. Higher spike-specific TCR breadth was observed in Ad26.COV2.S recipients than in placebo recipients (P = 0.0014). The authors noted that the TCR breadth and depth analyses may have underestimated total T cell responses. Comparable non-spike TCR breadth was observed between vaccine and placebo recipients, consistent with only spike being contained in the vaccine. The study lacked the statistical power to compare responses across vaccine doses or regimens.

The CDR3 runs 15 amino acids, cysteine and phenylalanine included. Of the read, only the CDR3 DNA is kept; its 45 bases are in frame from base 1. V is pruned by 9 bases and J by 13 bases, leaving 16 bases of the junction without a gene match. Via the germline V gene (reference sequence), CDR1 is LNHDA and CDR2 SQIVND. The immunoSEQ Assay was the method used to sequence TCRbeta CDR3 regions. After extraction, genomic DNA underwent amplification by bias-controlled multiplex PCR, followed by high-throughput sequencing. From the authors' description of their analysis: To quantify the absolute abundance of each unique TCRbeta CDR3 region, sequences were collapsed and filtered. T cell fraction was estimated by normalization of TCRbeta template counts to usable DNA, with usable DNA being measured through amplification of reference genes present in all nucleated cells. Repertoire TCRs were annotated as SARS-CoV-2-specific by exact matching of V gene, CDR3 amino acid sequence and J gene to a known reactive TCR set. MIRA supplied the reference SARS-CoV-2 TCR set, which was filtered for enrichment in COVID-19-positive ImmuneCODE repertoires so that public or cross-reactive TCRs were removed. Using the MIRA antigens, annotated TCRs were further analysed by specific ORF or by position within an ORF. Breadth was defined as annotated unique rearrangements over total unique productive rearrangements; depth was the summed frequency of those rearrangements. TCR breadth was compared between groups using two-sided Wilcoxon rank-sum tests. This is the immuneACCESS table as TCRdb keeps it, with only in-frame sequences that have V and J called. A part of the clones is gone; compared with another copy, unresolved V genes explain less than half, and the rest is unexplained. That table gives V, J and clone size, and the DNA gave D and trimming. The sample data list about 330,000 clones, and about 90% of these were observed just once. About 5.4% of the sample goes to the ten largest clones.

The material was peripheral blood, obtained in a trial of Ad26.COV2.S vaccine versus placebo. The sequence came from a person between 18 and 60 years old who received the Ad26.COV2.S COVID-19 vaccine or a placebo. This chain is built from TRBV19 and TRBJ1-6, with TRBD1 matching 9 junction bases. The sequenced DNA: TGTGCCAGCACAAGATCAGGGACAGGGCGGTTGCCCCTCCACTTT. This sequence encodes CASTRSGTGRLPLHF.